This T cell receptor (beta chain) was captured by sequencing in a study of cytomegalovirus exposure and HLA in healthy donors. V lost 5 bases and J lost 1; bases outside the gene matches: 1. From germline, CDR1 is PRHDT and CDR2 FYEKMQ (reference sequence). The CDR3 runs 13 residues. The PCR was carried out with 60 Vbeta primers and 13 Jbeta primers. Profiling relied on immunoSEQ multiplex PCR, and the TCRdb table lists in-frame clones only, not all of them. This sample yields about 160,000 clones, of which roughly four fifths are seen a single time; about 4% belongs to the top ten. This sequence was found in a man aged 50 to 59 in good health and CMV-seropositive. The chain links TRBV13 to TRBJ2-7, with TRBD1 matching 8 bases. Sequenced material: PBMCs. The CDR3 is CASSGDRSYEQYF. CDR3 nucleotides: TGTGCCAGCAGCGGGGACAGGTCCTACGAGCAGTACTTC.